These T cell receptor beta chains were read from a single sample in a study of T cells in tuberculosis. Profiled with immunoSEQ multiplex PCR; TCRdb holds only in-frame clones, not every one. This table has about 29,000 clones, around 87% appearing once. Sequencing used PBMCs. The receptors were sampled from a donor aged 10 to 29 with latent tuberculosis or without tuberculosis infection. Both conserved end residues are part of each CDR3. Fields, in order: CDR3 protein, CDR3 DNA, clone size, J gene, V gene, D gene. The D gene is left open where the match is weak. Clone size is shown for a subset of rows, as once, few, many or a class of expanded clone.

CASSLGDRASYNEQFF,TGTGCCAGCAGCTTAGGGGACAGGGCCTCCTACAATGAGCAGTTCTTC,-,TRBJ2-1,TRBV7-2,TRBD1
CASSLEAGTGELFF,TGTGCCAGCAGCTTGGAAGCTGGCACCGGGGAGCTGTTTTTT,-,TRBJ2-2,TRBV5-6,-
CASTSAAAEETQYF,TGTGCCAGCACCTCGGCGGCAGCCGAAGAGACCCAGTACTTC,-,TRBJ2-5,TRBV6-1,-
CASTPAPPQGRSYGYTF,TGTGCCAGCACCCCAGCCCCCCCACAGGGACGATCCTATGGCTACACCTTC,once,TRBJ1-2,TRBV9,-
CASSYREF,TGTGCCAGCTCATACAGGGAATTC,once,TRBJ1-2,TRBV27,-
CASSPRGGDSNQPQHF,TGTGCCAGCAGCCCAAGGGGGGGGGATAGCAATCAGCCCCAGCATTTT,-,TRBJ1-5,TRBV7-8,-
CASSVDRVVGSPLHF,TGTGCCAGCAGTGTTGACAGGGTAGTAGGATCACCCCTCCACTTT,-,TRBJ1-6,TRBV27,TRBD1
CASSASGGAADTQYF,TGTGCCAGCAGTGCTAGCGGGGGGGCCGCAGATACGCAGTATTTT,-,TRBJ2-3,TRBV6-1,TRBD2
CASSQGRGGTDTQYF,TGTGCCAGCAGCCAGGGGAGGGGGGGAACAGATACGCAGTATTTT,once,TRBJ2-3,TRBV5-6,-
CASSPTGRLSGNTIYF,TGTGCCAGCAGCCCCACAGGGCGCCTCTCTGGAAACACCATATATTTT,-,TRBJ1-3,TRBV9,-
CASSVKGNYGYTF,TGTGCCAGCAGTGTTAAGGGGAACTATGGCTACACCTTC,-,TRBJ1-2,TRBV2,-
CASSLLVGSGTAGNTIYF,TGCGCCAGCAGCTTGTTGGTCGGGTCGGGGACAGCTGGAAACACCATATATTTT,-,TRBJ1-3,TRBV5-1,TRBD1
CASSEGRGSDEQYF,TGTGCCAGCAGTGAAGGGAGGGGTTCAGACGAGCAGTACTTC,-,TRBJ2-7,TRBV2,-
CASSDTGTGFGYTF,TGTGCCAGTAGTGACACCGGGACAGGGTTTGGCTACACCTTC,-,TRBJ1-2,TRBV19,TRBD1
CASSLASQGAPGYTF,TGTGCCAGCAGCTTAGCGTCACAGGGGGCGCCTGGCTACACCTTC,-,TRBJ1-2,TRBV7-9,TRBD1
CASSRDRVGNEQFF,TGTGCCAGTAGTAGGGACAGGGTAGGCAATGAGCAGTTCTTC,-,TRBJ2-1,TRBV19,TRBD1
CASSTRQGAGTGELFF,TGTGCCAGCAGCACTAGACAGGGGGCGGGCACCGGGGAGCTGTTTTTT,-,TRBJ2-2,TRBV11-2,TRBD1
CASSAAGTGNSPLHF,TGTGCCAGCAGCGCCGCCGGGACAGGCAATTCACCCCTCCACTTT,-,TRBJ1-6,TRBV9,TRBD1
CASSLLGTGVTQYF,TGTGCCAGCAGCCTTTTAGGGACAGGCGTGACCCAGTACTTC,-,TRBJ2-5,TRBV5-6,TRBD1
CASSQHNTDIPNQPQHF,TGTGCCAGCAGCCAACACAATACAGACATCCCCAATCAGCCCCAGCATTTT,-,TRBJ1-5,TRBV7-8,-
CASSLNRNSPLHF,TGTGCCAGCAGCTTAAACAGAAATTCACCCCTCCACTTT,-,TRBJ1-6,TRBV7-3,-
CAISDASGGSETQYF,TGTGCCATCAGTGATGCTAGCGGGGGGTCTGAGACCCAGTACTTC,-,TRBJ2-5,TRBV10-3,TRBD2
CASRDIWGGNQPQHF,TGTGCCAGTCGGGATATTTGGGGAGGCAATCAGCCCCAGCATTTT,-,TRBJ1-5,TRBV19,-
CASSFAGESSEQYF,TGTGCCAGCAGTTTCGCGGGGGAGTCCTCGGAGCAGTACTTC,medium-sized,TRBJ2-7,TRBV28,TRBD2
CASSSRQAPRHSYNSPLHF,TGTGCCAGCAGTTCACGACAGGCACCAAGGCACTCCTATAATTCACCCCTCCACTTT,-,TRBJ1-6,TRBV27,-
CASSFLRDRGNEQYF,TGTGCCAGCAGCTTCCTCCGGGACAGGGGCAACGAGCAGTACTTC,-,TRBJ2-7,TRBV5-5,TRBD1
CASSLQGIGSPLHF,TGTGCCAGCAGCTTACAGGGAATAGGTTCACCCCTCCACTTT,-,TRBJ1-6,TRBV5-4,-
CASSDERGAPDTQYF,TGTGCCAGCAGTGATGAGCGGGGGGCCCCAGATACGCAGTATTTT,few,TRBJ2-3,TRBV6-4,TRBD2
CASSLPSGDEQYF,TGCGCCAGCAGCCTACCTTCGGGGGACGAGCAGTACTTC,-,TRBJ2-7,TRBV5-1,-
CASSPEVELFF,TGTGCCAGCTCACCGGAGGTAGAGCTGTTTTTT,-,TRBJ2-2,TRBV18,-
CASSYAGLPYEQYF,TGTGCCAGCAGTTACGCGGGACTCCCCTACGAGCAGTACTTC,medium-sized,TRBJ2-7,TRBV6-6,-
CSADVGTQYF,TGCAGCGCTGATGTCGGGACCCAGTACTTC,-,TRBJ2-5,TRBV29-1,-
CASSRQVTDTQYF,TGTGCCAGCAGTCGACAGGTCACAGATACGCAGTATTTT,-,TRBJ2-3,TRBV6-5,-
CASSDPRLDTQYF,TGTGCCAGCAGTGACCCCCGACTTGATACGCAGTATTTT,few,TRBJ2-3,TRBV25-1,-
CATHLTVLDSYYGYTF,TGTGCCACCCACTTGACCGTATTGGACAGCTACTATGGCTACACCTTC,-,TRBJ1-2,TRBV10-3,-
CASRSSGTGDYEQYF,TGTGCCAGCAGGAGCTCCGGGACAGGGGATTACGAGCAGTACTTC,-,TRBJ2-7,TRBV6-5,TRBD1
CASSLLAGVIYNEQFF,TGTGCCAGCAGCTTACTAGCGGGGGTCATCTACAATGAGCAGTTCTTC,few,TRBJ2-1,TRBV7-2,TRBD2
CASSKSGQDSNQPQHF,TGTGCCAGCAGCAAATCGGGACAGGATAGCAATCAGCCCCAGCATTTT,-,TRBJ1-5,TRBV9,TRBD1
CASSLVGRGRKTEAFF,TGTGCCAGCAGCTTAGTGGGGAGGGGACGGAAGACTGAAGCTTTCTTT,-,TRBJ1-1,TRBV11-2,-